This is a list of T cell receptor beta chains from one sample in a study of blood T cells in healthy people across ages. Each CDR3 protein is one row after TCRdb ran MiXCR on the 5' RACE reads. This sample has 800,000 to 1,300,000 distinct CDR3 sequences, with roughly a quarter found just once. These data also featured in a second study, about T cells of mothers and their children.

Sequenced sample: blood. The receptors here all came from a girl aged 2-10 years in good health. Each CDR3 is given with its conserved first and last residue. Fields, in order: D gene, J gene, clone size, V gene, CDR3 protein, CDR3 DNA. The D gene is left open where the match is weak. The size of a clone is reported for some rows only, either as once, few or many, or as a class for expanded clones.

.,TRBJ2-1,.,TRBV20-1,CSASGVSYNEQFF,TGCAGTGCTTCCGGGGTTTCCTACAATGAGCAGTTCTTC
.,TRBJ1-1,few,TRBV29-1,CSVLNDLNTEAFF,TGCAGCGTTCTTAACGACCTGAACACTGAAGCTTTCTTT
.,TRBJ1-6,.,TRBV27,CASSTGMGSPLHF,TGTGCCAGCAGCACAGGGATGGGTTCACCCCTCCACTTT
.,TRBJ1-1,few,TRBV20-1,CSAPTERNTEAFF,TGCAGTGCCCCGACAGAGCGGAACACTGAAGCTTTCTTT
.,TRBJ2-5,few,TRBV27,CASSPMPVAPQETQYF,TGTGCCAGCAGCCCGATGCCGGTTGCGCCCCAAGAGACCCAGTACTTC
.,TRBJ2-1,.,TRBV25-1,CASSPSTFSYNEQFF,TGTGCCAGCAGCCCTAGCACCTTCTCCTACAATGAGCAGTTCTTC
.,TRBJ2-7,.,TRBV18,CASSQGRGPLSFEQYF,TGTGCCAGCTCCCAAGGTCGGGGACCCTTATCGTTCGAGCAGTACTTC
TRBD2,TRBJ2-7,few,TRBV27,CASKSGLAGTEQYF,TGTGCCAGCAAATCGGGACTAGCGGGTACCGAGCAGTACTTC
.,TRBJ2-5,.,TRBV25-1,CASRPSVEETQYF,TGTGCCAGCAGGCCTAGCGTGGAAGAGACCCAGTACTTC
TRBD2,TRBJ2-3,few,TRBV7-3,CASSLTGLEPLFITDTQYF,TGTGCCAGCAGCTTAACGGGACTAGAACCTCTCTTTATTACAGATACGCAGTATTTT
TRBD2,TRBJ2-4,.,TRBV20-1,CSASPLTSRDIQYF,TGCAGTGCTAGCCCTTTGACTAGCAGGGACATTCAGTACTTC
.,TRBJ1-3,few,TRBV12-3/TRBV12-4,CASSPLHQGPPGNTIYF,TGTGCCAGCAGCCCCCTTCACCAGGGGCCTCCTGGAAACACCATATATTTT
.,TRBJ2-5,.,TRBV4-1,CASSQLRSVVF,TGCGCCAGCAGCCAACTCAGGTCGGTGGTCTTC
.,TRBJ1-1,.,TRBV20-1,CSASQGKAEAFF,TGCAGTGCTAGTCAGGGCAAGGCTGAAGCTTTCTTT
.,TRBJ2-7,few,TRBV15,CATADGPSLRAQYF,TGTGCCACCGCCGATGGACCCTCACTACGAGCGCAGTACTTC
.,TRBJ1-2,.,TRBV9,CASSVRGGWNYGYTF,TGTGCCAGCAGCGTACGGGGAGGGTGGAACTATGGCTACACCTTC
.,TRBJ1-2,few,TRBV29-1,CSGEADNYGYTF,TGCAGCGGCGAGGCGGACAACTATGGCTACACCTTC
.,TRBJ2-7,.,TRBV6-5,CASSPDWGNTYEQYF,TGTGCCAGCAGTCCGGACTGGGGGAACACCTACGAGCAGTACTTC
.,TRBJ2-7,.,TRBV5-1,CASAEGYEQYF,TGCGCCAGCGCCGAAGGGTACGAGCAGTACTTC
TRBD2,TRBJ2-1,many,TRBV9,CASSVELAGGGAQFF,TGTGCCAGCAGCGTAGAACTAGCGGGAGGGGGGGCGCAGTTCTTC
.,TRBJ2-1,few,TRBV7-9,CASSLVETEQFF,TGTGCCAGCAGCTTAGTAGAGACCGAGCAGTTCTTC
.,TRBJ1-1,few,TRBV20-1,CSAPQGVNTEAFF,TGCAGTGCCCCACAGGGTGTGAACACTGAAGCTTTCTTT